This section outlines one T cell receptor beta chain sequence together with its context. What it recognizes is unknown. This sequence may be a read error, since a much larger clone differs from it by one base. The limits of the CDR3 on the DNA are not certain, so only TCRdb's listed CDR3 is given. This entry comes from a study of post-analysis software for immune sequencing data. Overall study findings and caveats: Relative to controls, patients had five TRBV segments at higher frequency, with TRBV5-6, TRBV5-1 and TRBV20-1 among these.

The CDR3 comprises 11 residues, both ends counted. Per germline, CDR1 SQVTM and CDR2 ANQGSEA. The authors incorporated unique molecular identifiers into the TCR beta cDNA libraries. TCRdb passed the PCR reads through MiXCR, listing each CDR3 protein once. This sample has about 540,000 distinct CDR3 sequences, with 34% found just once. The origin of this receptor is a girl aged 2 to 17 with multiple sclerosis. This rearrangement joins TRBV29-1 to TRBJ2-5; the DNA was not used to check the table's D call, TRBD1. Sample: blood. CDR3 residues: CSVGMGADPYF.